This T cell receptor beta chain was identified in a study of T cell repertoires in cytomegalovirus infection. Overall study: Evidence of both CMV infection and a matching HLA type came from public TCR beta signatures. Study observations and caveats: The ex vivo response showed dominance by HLA-C-restricted CMV-specific TCR beta clonotypes. The study identified carriers of CMV plus the relevant HLA from cumulative public TCR beta family frequency.

The trim removed 5 bases at V and 1 base at J, leaving 7 bases unmatched. The CDR3 covers 17 residues. The germline V gene encodes CDR1 MGHRA and CDR2 YSYEKL. Via MiXCR, TCRdb re-called the reads, giving one row per CDR3 protein. The repertoire includes fewer than 550,000 distinct CDR3 sequences, 11% of them detected once, and roughly 10% sits in the top ten. This clonotype was seen at least ten times. What it binds is unknown. The receptor was derived from a human donor in good health (CMV status not recorded). Some clones in this sample may be carry-over from other donors' samples. Sequences were obtained from PBMCs. The V gene is TRBV4-1, the J gene TRBJ2-1, with 11 nucleotides matching TRBD2. The CDR3 here is CASSDTSGGTSYNEQFF. The CDR3, as DNA: TGCGCCAGCAGCGACACTAGCGGGGGAACTTCCTACAATGAGCAGTTCTTC.